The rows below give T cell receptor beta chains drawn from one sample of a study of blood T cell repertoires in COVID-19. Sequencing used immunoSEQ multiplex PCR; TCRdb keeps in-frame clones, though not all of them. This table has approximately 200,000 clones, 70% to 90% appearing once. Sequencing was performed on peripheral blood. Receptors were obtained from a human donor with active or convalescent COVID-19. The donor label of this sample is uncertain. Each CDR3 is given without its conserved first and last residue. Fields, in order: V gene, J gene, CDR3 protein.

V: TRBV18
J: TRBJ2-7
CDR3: ASSPKQGSSYEQY

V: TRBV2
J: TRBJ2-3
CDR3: ASSDLAGGNTDTQY

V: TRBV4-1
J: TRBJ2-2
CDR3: ASSPGGRGRPGELF

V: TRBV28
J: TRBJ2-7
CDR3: ASRRGGQGLNEQY

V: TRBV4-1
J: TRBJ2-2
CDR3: ASSQVRDMTGELF

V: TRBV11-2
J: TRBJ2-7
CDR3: ASSLVSGTGSREQY

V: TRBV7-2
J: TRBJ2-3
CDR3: ASSLEGMADTQY

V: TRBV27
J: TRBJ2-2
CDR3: ASSPGDFWGTGELF

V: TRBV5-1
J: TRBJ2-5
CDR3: ASRTSGSGVETQY

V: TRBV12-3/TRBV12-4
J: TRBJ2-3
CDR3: ASSRPGTDTQY

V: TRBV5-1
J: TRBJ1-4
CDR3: ASIGGEKLF

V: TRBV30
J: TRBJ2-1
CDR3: AWETLREQF

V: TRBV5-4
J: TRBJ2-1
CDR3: ASSFGGLAFNEQF

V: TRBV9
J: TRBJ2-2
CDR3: ASSVGSGVNTGELF

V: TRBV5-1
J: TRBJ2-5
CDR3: ASSATGTEVETQY

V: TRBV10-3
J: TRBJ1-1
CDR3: AISELQGTHMNTEAF

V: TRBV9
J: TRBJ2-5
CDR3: ASSAVWGAGVKY

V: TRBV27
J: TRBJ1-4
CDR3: ASSQTGGAYEKLF

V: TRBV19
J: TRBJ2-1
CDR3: ASSTPRGTGGNEQF

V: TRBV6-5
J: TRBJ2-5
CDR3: ASSDRGGQETQY

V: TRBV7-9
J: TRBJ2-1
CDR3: ASSLAGVYNEQF

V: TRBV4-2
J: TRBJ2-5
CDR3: ASSPEGAGKYQETQY

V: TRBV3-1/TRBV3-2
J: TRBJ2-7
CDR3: ASSPGLAEQY

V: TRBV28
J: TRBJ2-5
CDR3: ASSTLAGEETQY

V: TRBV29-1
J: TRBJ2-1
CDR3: SVVGGGLYNEQF

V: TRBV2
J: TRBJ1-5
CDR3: ASSEDQGSNQPQH

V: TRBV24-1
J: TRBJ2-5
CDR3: ATSDPPRDRGQETQY

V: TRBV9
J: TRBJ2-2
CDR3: ASSVAGGSGVTGELF

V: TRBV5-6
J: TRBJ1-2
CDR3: ASSWTGGDNYGYT

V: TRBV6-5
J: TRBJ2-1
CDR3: ASGKDLSYNEQF

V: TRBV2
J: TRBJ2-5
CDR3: ASTLGETQY

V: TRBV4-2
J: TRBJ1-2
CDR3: ASSQPRLGVHLSYT

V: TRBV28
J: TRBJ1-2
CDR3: ASRGARLGYGYT

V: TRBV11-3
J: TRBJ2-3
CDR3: ASSRAGQSSTDTQY

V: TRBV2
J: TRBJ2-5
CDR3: ASSESSGSAETQY

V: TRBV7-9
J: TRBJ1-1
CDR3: ASSLAQGAGEAF

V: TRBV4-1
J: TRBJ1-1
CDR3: ASSQGAADTEAF

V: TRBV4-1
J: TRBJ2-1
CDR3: ASSQETSGLLNEQF

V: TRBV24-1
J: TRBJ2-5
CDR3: ATSDLGTGSQETQY

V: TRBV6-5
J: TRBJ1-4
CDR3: ASGGPTTNEKLF

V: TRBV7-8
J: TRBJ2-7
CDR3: ASSPVPYEQY

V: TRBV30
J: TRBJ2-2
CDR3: ALGAMRGHGELF

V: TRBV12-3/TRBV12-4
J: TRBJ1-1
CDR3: ASSWGRGSM

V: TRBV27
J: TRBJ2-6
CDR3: ASSFGMTGANVLT

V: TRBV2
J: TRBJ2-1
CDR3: ARMIGGAGTSSYNEQF

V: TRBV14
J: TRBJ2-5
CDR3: ASSTRDRGGETQY